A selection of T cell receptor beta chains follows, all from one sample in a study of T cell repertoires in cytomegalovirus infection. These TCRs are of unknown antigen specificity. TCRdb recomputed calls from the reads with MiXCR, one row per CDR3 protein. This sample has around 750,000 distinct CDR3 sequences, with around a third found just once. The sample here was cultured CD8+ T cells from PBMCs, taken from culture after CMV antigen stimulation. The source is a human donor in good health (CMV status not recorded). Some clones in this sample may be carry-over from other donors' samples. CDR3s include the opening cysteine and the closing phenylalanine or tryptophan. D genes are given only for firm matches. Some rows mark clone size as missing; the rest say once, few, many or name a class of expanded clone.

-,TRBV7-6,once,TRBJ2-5,CASSRSREETQYF,TGTGCCAGCAGCCGCTCGAGGGAAGAGACCCAGTACTTC
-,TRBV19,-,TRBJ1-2,CASTPAFGGYTF,TGTGCCAGTACCCCAGCTTTCGGTGGCTACACCTTC
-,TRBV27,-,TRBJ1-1,CASSSGRPTEYTEAFF,TGTGCCAGCAGTTCGGGCCGTCCCACAGAATACACTGAAGCTTTCTTT
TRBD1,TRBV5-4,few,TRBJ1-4,CASSEGTDANEKLFF,TGTGCCAGCAGCGAGGGGACAGACGCTAATGAAAAACTGTTTTTT
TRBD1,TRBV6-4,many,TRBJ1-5,CASSEGDREDSNQPQHF,TGTGCCAGCAGTGAGGGGGACAGGGAAGATAGCAATCAGCCCCAGCATTTT
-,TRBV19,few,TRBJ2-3,CATSGTPKDTQYF,TGTGCCACCTCCGGGACACCGAAAGATACGCAGTATTTT
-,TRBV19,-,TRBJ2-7,CASSFGQNYEQYF,TGTGCCAGTAGTTTTGGACAAAACTACGAGCAGTACTTC
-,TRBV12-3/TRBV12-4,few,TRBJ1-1,CASSFGQTTEAFF,TGTGCCAGCAGTTTCGGACAGACGACTGAAGCTTTCTTT
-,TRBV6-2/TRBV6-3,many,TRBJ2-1,CASRGPPSYNEQFF,TGTGCCAGCAGGGGTCCTCCCTCCTACAATGAGCAGTTCTTC
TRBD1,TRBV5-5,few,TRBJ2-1,CASSPYRGTYNEQFF,TGTGCCAGCAGCCCGTACAGGGGTACCTACAATGAGCAGTTCTTC
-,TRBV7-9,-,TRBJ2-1,CASSFEVTSSYNEQFF,TGTGCCAGCAGCTTCGAAGTCACGAGCTCCTACAATGAGCAGTTCTTC
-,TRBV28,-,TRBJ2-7,CASSSRARGTEQYF,TGTGCCAGCAGTTCAAGGGCCAGGGGTACCGAGCAGTACTTC
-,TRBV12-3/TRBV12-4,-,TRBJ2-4,CASSVYPGDIQYF,TGTGCCAGCAGTGTCTATCCGGGGGACATTCAGTACTTC
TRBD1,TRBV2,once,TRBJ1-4,CASFDETGGEPRAGFF,TGTGCCAGCTTCGACGAGACAGGGGGGGAACCCCGAGCGGGTTTTTTT
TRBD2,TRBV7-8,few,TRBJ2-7,CASSPHGGDYEQYF,TGTGCCAGCAGCCCCCATGGGGGGGATTACGAGCAGTACTTC
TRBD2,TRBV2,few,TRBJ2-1,CAGGGAHNEQFF,TGTGCCGGCGGGGGGGCCCACAATGAGCAGTTCTTC
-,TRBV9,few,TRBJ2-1,CASSETPLTRSYNEQFF,TGTGCCAGCAGCGAAACTCCACTGACACGCTCCTACAATGAGCAGTTCTTC
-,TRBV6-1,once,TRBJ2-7,CASSEDWAGTYEQYF,TGTGCCAGCAGTGAAGACTGGGCAGGCACCTACGAGCAGTACTTC
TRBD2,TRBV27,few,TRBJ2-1,CASKMTSGVYNEQFF,TGTGCCAGCAAAATGACTAGCGGGGTTTACAATGAGCAGTTCTTC
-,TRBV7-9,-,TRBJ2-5,CAGSEGNQETQYF,TGTGCCGGATCCGAGGGGAATCAAGAGACCCAGTACTTC
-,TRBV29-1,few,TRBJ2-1,CSVFLADYNEQFF,TGCAGCGTTTTCCTAGCCGACTACAATGAGCAGTTCTTC
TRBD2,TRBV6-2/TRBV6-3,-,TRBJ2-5,CASSYRAWSGGVEETQYF,TGTGCCAGCAGTTACAGGGCGTGGAGCGGGGGGGTGGAGGAGACCCAGTACTTC
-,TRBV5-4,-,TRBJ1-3,CASSLESYSSGNTIYF,TGTGCCAGCAGCTTGGAGAGTTACAGCTCTGGAAACACCATATATTTT
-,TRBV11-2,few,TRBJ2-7,CASSRIGDSYEQYF,TGTGCCAGCAGCCGCATCGGGGATTCCTACGAGCAGTACTTC
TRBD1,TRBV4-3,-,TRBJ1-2,CASSSKTGGSYGYTF,TGCGCCAGCAGCAGTAAGACAGGGGGCAGCTATGGCTACACCTTC
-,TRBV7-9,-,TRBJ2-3,CASRPERVSETDTQYF,TGTGCCAGCAGGCCCGAACGGGTTTCTGAAACAGATACGCAGTATTTT
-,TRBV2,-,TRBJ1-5,CASSFRIYSNQPQHF,TGTGCCAGCAGTTTCCGGATTTATAGCAATCAGCCCCAGCATTTT
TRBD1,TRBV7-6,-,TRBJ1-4,CASSSLQGVEYEKLFF,TGTGCCAGCAGCTCCCTACAGGGGGTCGAGTATGAAAAACTGTTTTTT
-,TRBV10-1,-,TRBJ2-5,CASSEGIQETQYF,TGCGCCAGCAGTGAGGGGATCCAAGAGACCCAGTACTTC
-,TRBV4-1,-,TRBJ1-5,CASGPWEGLRGGNQPQHF,TGCGCCAGCGGACCGTGGGAGGGTTTGAGGGGAGGCAATCAGCCCCAGCATTTT
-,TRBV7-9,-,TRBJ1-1,CASSLARSAFF,TGTGCCAGCAGCTTAGCGCGTTCAGCTTTCTTT
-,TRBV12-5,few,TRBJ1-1,CASGLGTVYTEAFF,TGTGCTAGTGGTTTAGGGACGGTATACACTGAAGCTTTCTTT
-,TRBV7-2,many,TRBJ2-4,CASSASPLGVAKNIQYF,TGTGCCAGCAGCGCATCTCCGCTAGGGGTGGCCAAAAACATTCAGTACTTC
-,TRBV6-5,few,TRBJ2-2,CASSYSTGPNTGELFF,TGTGCCAGCAGTTACTCGACAGGTCCGAACACCGGGGAGCTGTTTTTT
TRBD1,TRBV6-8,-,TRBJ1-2,CASIEAGQGPDGYTF,TGTGCCAGCATCGAGGCGGGACAGGGGCCCGATGGCTACACCTTC
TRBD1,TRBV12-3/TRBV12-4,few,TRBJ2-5,CASIVDRAAETQYF,TGTGCCAGCATCGTGGACAGGGCCGCTGAGACCCAGTACTTC
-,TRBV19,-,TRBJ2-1,CASSSSPLGVNEQFF,TGTGCCAGTAGTTCCAGCCCATTGGGGGTCAATGAGCAGTTCTTC
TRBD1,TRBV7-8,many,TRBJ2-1,CASSSGQAGVNEQFF,TGTGCCAGCAGCTCAGGACAGGCCGGTGTTAATGAGCAGTTCTTC
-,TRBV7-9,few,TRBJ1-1,CASSSRGENTEAFF,TGTGCCAGCAGCTCGAGAGGGGAGAACACTGAAGCTTTCTTT
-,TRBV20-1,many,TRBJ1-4,CSARVNRPGHGNEKLFF,TGCAGTGCTAGAGTAAACCGACCGGGACACGGGAATGAAAAACTGTTTTTT
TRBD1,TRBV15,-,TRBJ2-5,CATSRDLAIGRDRETQYF,TGTGCCACCAGCAGAGATCTAGCCATCGGCCGGGACAGAGAGACCCAGTACTTC
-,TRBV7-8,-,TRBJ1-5,CASSLGSGKNSNQPQHF,TGTGCCAGCAGCTTAGGGTCCGGAAAAAATAGCAATCAGCCCCAGCATTTT
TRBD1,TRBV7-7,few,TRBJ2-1,CASSLSGGTGIYNEQFF,TGTGCTAGCAGCTTAAGTGGGGGGACAGGGATCTACAATGAGCAGTTCTTC
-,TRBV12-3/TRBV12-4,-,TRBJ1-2,CSSSPRTVYYGYTF,TGTTCCAGCAGTCCCAGGACAGTTTACTATGGCTACACCTTC
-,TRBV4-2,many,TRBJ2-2,CASSQTTGNTGELFF,TGTGCCAGCAGCCAAACTACAGGGAACACCGGGGAGCTGTTTTTT
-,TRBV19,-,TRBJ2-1,CASSILKNNEQFF,TGTGCCAGTAGTATCCTCAAGAACAATGAGCAGTTCTTC
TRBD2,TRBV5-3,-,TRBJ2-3,CASSFPSGRSTDTQYF,TGTGCCAGCAGCTTCCCTAGCGGGCGATCCACAGATACGCAGTATTTT
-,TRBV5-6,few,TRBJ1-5,CASSLEGDLVQPQHF,TGTGCCAGCAGCTTGGAGGGCGATTTGGTGCAGCCCCAGCATTTT
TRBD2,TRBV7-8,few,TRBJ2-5,CASTDSGGGYQETQYF,TGTGCCAGCACAGATAGCGGGGGGGGGTACCAAGAGACCCAGTACTTC
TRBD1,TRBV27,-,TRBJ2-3,CASSLVGQWATDTQYF,TGTGCCAGCAGTTTAGTGGGACAGTGGGCGACAGATACGCAGTATTTT
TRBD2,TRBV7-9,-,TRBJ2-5,CASSRTSIRETQYF,TGTGCCAGCAGCCGGACTAGCATTCGGGAGACCCAGTACTTC
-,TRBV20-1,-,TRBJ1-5,CSATLGQVGQPQHF,TGCAGTGCTACCCTTGGACAAGTCGGTCAGCCCCAGCATTTT
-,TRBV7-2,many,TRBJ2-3,CASSLGWQGGTDTQYF,TGTGCCAGCAGCTTAGGATGGCAGGGGGGGACAGATACGCAGTATTTT
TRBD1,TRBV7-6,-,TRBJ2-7,CASNPGQGLNEQYF,TGTGCCAGCAACCCTGGACAGGGGCTAAACGAGCAGTACTTC
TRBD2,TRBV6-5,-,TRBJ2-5,CASSYLAGGLETQYF,TGTGCCAGCAGTTACCTAGCGGGGGGGCTGGAGACCCAGTACTTC
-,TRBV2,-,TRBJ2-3,CAILRAQDTQYF,TGTGCCATTCTCCGGGCCCAAGATACGCAGTATTTT
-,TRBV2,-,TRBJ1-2,CASSETVGYGYTF,TGTGCCAGCAGTGAAACAGTGGGCTATGGCTACACCTTC